Described below is a single T cell receptor beta chain sequence and its context. The targeted sequencing depth was 1 in 200,000 to 1 in 1 million T cells. TCRdb's table, derived via immunoSEQ multiplex PCR, lists solely in-frame clones and lacks some. The table shows hundreds of thousands of clones, with 70% to 80% occurring only once. Trimming removed 0 bases from V and 5 bases from J; junction bases left unmatched: 7. The germline CDR1 and CDR2 sequences are GTSNPN and SVGIG (reference sequence). This CDR3 has 14 residues. The sample comes from a study of cytotoxic CD8 clonotypes in ibrutinib-treated CLL.

V is TRBV30 and J is TRBJ2-7, with 7 bases fitting TRBD1. The clonotype was recovered from a human donor with chronic lymphocytic leukemia. The starting material was PBMCs, obtained before ibrutinib treatment. The CDR3 protein is CAWSVGTATDEQYF. The DNA of the CDR3 is TGTGCCTGGAGTGTGGGGACAGCGACAGACGAGCAGTACTTC.